This TCR beta chain was identified in a study of Tregs in tolerant kidney transplant recipients. Data came from immunoSEQ multiplex PCR; TCRdb stores just in-frame clones and leaves some out. The data hold some 240,000 clones, with around 81% observed a single time. Specimen: CD4+ T cells from blood. The source of this sequence is a human donor in good health.

This CDR3 is CASSLRPPGGAHEQYF. The CDR3 bases are TGTGCCAGCAGTCTACGCCCCCCCGGCGGGGCCCACGAGCAGTACTTC. The chain recombines TRBV27 with TRBJ2-7; perhaps TRBD2 as D (6 bases). CDR1 and CDR2 (germline): MNHEY, SMNVEV (reference sequence). V lost 5 bases and J 5 bases, leaving 22 bases between the germline ends. The CDR3 loop spans 16 amino acids.